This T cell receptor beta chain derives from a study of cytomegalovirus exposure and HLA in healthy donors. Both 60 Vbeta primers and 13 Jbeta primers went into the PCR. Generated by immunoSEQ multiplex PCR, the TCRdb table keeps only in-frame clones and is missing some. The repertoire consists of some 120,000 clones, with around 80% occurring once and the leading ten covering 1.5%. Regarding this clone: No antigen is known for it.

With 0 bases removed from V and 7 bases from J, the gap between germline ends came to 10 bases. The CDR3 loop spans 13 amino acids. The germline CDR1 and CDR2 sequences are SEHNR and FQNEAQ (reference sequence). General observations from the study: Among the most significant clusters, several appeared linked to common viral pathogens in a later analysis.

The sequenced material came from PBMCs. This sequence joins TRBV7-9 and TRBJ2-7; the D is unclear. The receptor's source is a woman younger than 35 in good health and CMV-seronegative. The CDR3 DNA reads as TGTGCCAGCAGCTTAGCGCCCAACTGGGAGCAGTACTTC. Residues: CASSLAPNWEQYF.